This T cell receptor (beta chain) was documented in a study of blood T cell repertoires in COVID-19. Study-level background: Researchers got acute and convalescent COVID-19 samples from the United States, Italy and Spain. PBMCs, B-cell-depleted T cells, or T cells provided the cDNA or gDNA that made up the material.

The germline gives CDR1 LNHDA, CDR2 SQIVND (reference sequence). CDR3 length: 14 residues. V shed 7 bases and J shed 10 bases, with 17 bases lying between them. In the authors' workflow: Reference gene primer amplification in the assay estimated nucleated cell counts. Some clones are missing from TCRdb's copy, which holds only in-frame ones; the method was immunoSEQ multiplex PCR. V, J and clone size reflect that table, while D and trimming were determined from the DNA. The sample gives 65,000 to 80,000 clones, approximately 87% of which show up once; approximately 17% is in the top ten. This TCR derives from an older man in a cohort sampled during active COVID-19. The chain uses TRBV19 and TRBJ1-6; possible D gene TRBD1, 5 bases. The specimen was peripheral blood. The CDR3 region is CASTIPGVGSPLHF. Written as DNA, the CDR3 is TGTGCCAGTACCATCCCGGGGGTTGGCTCACCCCTCCACTTT. Full variable domain (remainder filled in from reference TRBV19 and TRBJ1-6): DGGITQSPKYLFRKEGQNVTLSCEQNLNHDAMYWYRQDPGQGLRLIYYSQIVNDFQKGDIAEGYSVSREKKESFPLTVTSAQKNPTAFYLCASTIPGVGSPLHFGNGTRLTVT.